These 27 T cell receptor beta chains were sequenced from one sample in a study of vaccination effects on CD4 cells after COVID-19. The ViraFEST assay expanded antigen-specific CD4+ T cells with viral peptide pools before sequencing. Once cultured for more than nine days, the cells underwent separation to obtain CD4+ T cells. Each participant was administered two doses of either the BNT162b2 or the mRNA-1273 vaccine. TCRdb's copy holds only in-frame clones and misses some; the assay was immunoSEQ multiplex PCR. The sample has about 33,000 clones, around 80% seen once; the top ten hold less than 1.6%. No antigen has been assigned to these receptors. Sequencing was performed on CD4+ T cells from PBMCs cultured with HCoV-NL63 spike peptides, taken after COVID-19 vaccination. The source of these receptors is a human donor who received a COVID-19 vaccine. Some clones in this sample may be carry-over from other donors' samples.

V gene TRBV9 combines with J gene TRBJ2-4; D uncertain. This CDR3 spans 15 amino acids. The ends were cut back, 0 bases at V and 1 base at J, with 8 bases in the middle. The germline CDR1 and CDR2 sequences are SGDLS and YYNGEE. In nucleotides, the CDR3 is TGTGCCAGCAGCGTAGGACGAGGCGCCAAAAACATTCAGTACTTC. Amino acids: CASSVGRGAKNIQYF.

The J gene is TRBJ2-2, the V gene TRBV29-1; D might be TRBD1 (5 bases). CDR1 SQVTM and CDR2 ANQGSEA come from the germline V gene. The CDR3 loop spans 14 amino acids. Trimming took 4 bases from V and 3 from J, leaving 12 bases between them. CDR3 DNA: TGCAGCGTTGGGCAGGGAATGGACACCGGGGAGCTGTTTTTT. Protein product: CSVGQGMDTGELFF.

The chain is built from TRBV11-2 and TRBJ2-2; no firm D call. V was shortened by 1 base and J by 6 bases, with 0 bases between the two germline ends. The length of the CDR3 is 11 residues. Germline V lookup: CDR1 SGHAT, CDR2 FQNNGV. CDR3 nucleotide sequence: TGTGCCAGCAGCTTAGCCGGGGAGCTGTTTTTT. Translating it yields CASSLAGELFF.

The chain recombines TRBV7-9 with TRBJ2-5; D might be TRBD1 (5 bases). Germline assignment: CDR1 SEHNR and CDR2 FQNEAQ (reference sequence). With 6 bases removed from V and 5 bases from J, the gap between germline ends came to 16 bases. This CDR3 has 14 amino acids. CDR3 protein: CASRPRLGLETQYF. In nucleotides, the CDR3 is TGTGCCAGCAGGCCCAGGCTGGGGCTCGAGACCCAGTACTTC.

The chain joins TRBV9 to TRBJ2-3; 7 bases are shared with TRBD2. The V gene's germline CDR1 is SGDLS and CDR2 YYNGEE. This CDR3 spans 14 amino acids. Trimming cost V 4 bases and J 0 bases; bases outside gene matches: 2. CDR3 nucleotide sequence: TGTGCCAGCAGCATGGGACTAAGCACAGATACGCAGTATTTT. Its protein is CASSMGLSTDTQYF.

The rearrangement uses TRBV6-5 and TRBJ2-5; D remains unclear. The V and J ends lost 6 bases and 4 bases respectively, with 6 bases between them. Germline V gene data show CDR1 as MNHEY and CDR2 as SVGAGI. The CDR3 spans 11 residues. The DNA for the CDR3 is TGTGCCAGCAGATTTGTAGAGACCCAGTACTTC. Its translation: CASRFVETQYF.

The CDR3 nucleotides read TGTGCCAGCAGTCCCGACCCGCTTCCGAATTCACCCCTCCACTTT. It specifies CASSPDPLPNSPLHF. The genes are TRBV28 and TRBJ1-6, with unresolved D. Trimming took 5 bases from V and 7 from J, leaving 15 bases between them. Germline V CDR1 and CDR2: MDHEN, SYDVKM. CDR3 length equals 15 residues.

The chain combines TRBV18 with TRBJ1-1, with TRBD1 as a possible D gene (5 bases). This CDR3 is built from 15 residues. Between the trimmed V and J ends, which lost 2 bases and 0 bases, there was a span of 10 bases. CDR1 and CDR2 from the germline V gene are KGHSH and LQKENI. This chain's CDR3 is CASSPGSRVNTEAFF. The DNA of the CDR3 is TGTGCCAGCTCACCAGGGAGCAGGGTGAACACTGAAGCTTTCTTT.

CDR3 region: CASSVDSGNTIYF. CDR3 DNA: TGTGCCAGCAGCGTAGACAGCGGAAACACCATATATTTT. V is TRBV9 and J is TRBJ1-3; D remains unclear. The CDR3 is 13 amino acids. Trimming stripped 0 bases from V and 4 bases from J, with 5 bases between. Germline CDR1 reads SGDLS; CDR2 reads YYNGEE.

DNA of the CDR3: TGTGCCAGCAGCCCCCGGACTAGCGGGGGGGCCGAGACCCAGTACTTC. Its protein product is CASSPRTSGGAETQYF. J is TRBJ2-5 and V is TRBV3-1 (or the pseudogene TRBV3-2), with 15 bases matching TRBD2. Trimming at V came to 4 bases and at J to 5 bases, leaving 5 bases not matched to a gene. Looked up from germline, CDR1 is LGHDT and CDR2 is YNNKEL (reference sequence). CDR3 size: 16 residues.

This sequence joins TRBV4-3 and TRBJ1-2, with D possibly matching TRBD1 (6 bases). This CDR3 has 15 residues. Per the germline V gene, CDR1 is LGHNA and CDR2 is YSLEER. V was shortened by 0 bases and J by 7 bases, with 15 bases between the two germline ends. The CDR3 sequence is CASSQDLGGPGGYTF. DNA of the CDR3: TGCGCCAGCAGCCAAGATTTGGGGGGGCCAGGTGGCTACACCTTC.

The chain has TRBV3-1 (or the pseudogene TRBV3-2) and TRBJ2-7, with 9 bases matching TRBD1. Germline trimming cut 6 bases from V and 3 bases from J; bases unmatched to any gene: 3. The CDR3 is 13 residues long. CDR1 LGHDT and CDR2 YNNKEL come from the germline V gene (reference sequence). DNA of the CDR3: TGTGCCAGCAGTGGACAGGGGCACTACGAGCAGTACGTC. Its translation is CASSGQGHYEQYV.

The chain has TRBV7-3 and TRBJ1-1; D is uncertain. Germline CDR1 reads SGHTA; CDR2 reads FQGTGA. The CDR3 extends over 13 amino acids. Trimming took 3 bases from V and 1 from J, leaving 6 bases between them. The CDR3 sequence is CASSFTQNTEAFF. In DNA, the CDR3 is TGTGCCAGCAGCTTTACACAGAACACTGAAGCTTTCTTT. Supplemented by reference TRBV7-3 and TRBJ1-1, the full variable domain reads GAGVSQTPSNKVTEKGKYVELRCDPISGHTALYWYRQSLGQGPEFLIYFQGTGAADDSGLPNDRFFAVRPEGSVSTLKIQRTERGDSAVYLCASSFTQNTEAFFGQGTRLTVV.

The chain employs TRBV2 and TRBJ2-1; tentatively, D is TRBD1 (5 bases). The germline gives CDR1 SNHLY, CDR2 FYNNEI. The CDR3 runs 14 residues. V was cut by 2 bases and J by 4 bases, with 9 bases left in between. The CDR3 region is CASSERGQYNEQFF. CDR3 sequence (DNA): TGTGCCAGCAGTGAAAGGGGCCAGTACAATGAGCAGTTCTTC.

The genes are TRBV24-1 and TRBJ1-3; D gene uncertain. The CDR3 is made up of 16 amino acids. Germline CDR1 is KGHDR and CDR2 is SFDVKD. Trimming pared 3 bases from V and 4 bases from J, leaving 15 bases between. CDR3 coding DNA: TGTGCCACCAGTGATCCGGGCCGGACGGGAGGAAACACCATATATTTT. The encoded protein is CATSDPGRTGGNTIYF.

This clone was seen a few times. This chain connects TRBV7-9 to TRBJ1-2, with 9 bases identical to TRBD1. The CDR3 is 14 residues long. The V gene's germline CDR1 is SEHNR and CDR2 FQNEAQ (reference sequence). V dropped 5 bases and J dropped 4; count of bases not matched to a gene: 5. CDR3 in amino acids: CASSHATGGYGYTF. Written as DNA, the CDR3 is TGTGCCAGCAGCCACGCGACAGGGGGCTATGGCTACACCTTC.

The chain has TRBV28 and TRBJ1-1; D not certain. The CDR3 runs 13 residues. The germline gives CDR1 MDHEN, CDR2 SYDVKM. Trimming removed 6 bases at V and 4 bases at J, with 12 bases between. The CDR3 bases are TGTGCCAGCAGCCCAGGATCGGTCACTGAAGCTTTCTTT. Translating it yields CASSPGSVTEAFF.

This clone was found once. J is TRBJ2-7 and V is TRBV5-4, with unresolved D. V lost 4 bases, J lost 6 bases, and 14 bases lay in between. Germline loops: CDR1 SGHNT, CDR2 YYREEE (reference sequence). CDR3 length: 13 residues. CDR3 coding DNA: TGTGCCAGCAGCCCCTGCCTACGCGGCGAGCAGTACGTC. As protein: CASSPCLRGEQYV.

The chain combines TRBV9 with TRBJ1-2, with D perhaps matching TRBD1 (6 bases). V lost 3 bases to trimming and J lost 0 bases, with 21 bases between them. Per the germline V gene, CDR1 is SGDLS and CDR2 is YYNGEE. The CDR3 is 18 amino acids. Here the CDR3 reads CASSAKLRGLSANYGYTF. The CDR3 DNA follows: TGTGCCAGCAGCGCAAAACTCAGGGGCCTTTCGGCTAACTATGGCTACACCTTC.

The chain links TRBV6-2 or TRBV6-3 to TRBJ1-5; D may be TRBD1 (6 bases). The V end was cut by 6 bases, the J end by 1 base, with 19 bases between. The V gene's germline CDR1 is MNHEY and CDR2 SVGEGT. The CDR3 totals 17 residues. CDR3 bases: TGTGCCAGCAGCCCGTCATACGGGGGCAAGAGCAATCAGCCCCAGCATTTT. As protein: CASSPSYGGKSNQPQHF.

The rearrangement joins TRBV27 to TRBJ2-3, with 9 bases identical to TRBD2. The CDR3 loop spans 15 amino acids. V shed 4 bases and J 1 base; nucleotides not matched to a gene: 3. CDR1 and CDR2 from the germline V gene are MNHEY and SMNVEV (reference sequence). CDR3 sequence (DNA): TGTGCCAGCAGTTCGCGGACTAGCGGCACAGATACGCAGTATTTT. This codes for CASSSRTSGTDTQYF.

This chain connects TRBV5-1 to TRBJ2-3; D gene uncertain. This CDR3 has 14 amino acids. V lost 0 bases and J 2 bases, leaving 7 bases between the germline ends. Germline CDR1 reads SGHRS; CDR2 reads YFSETQ. The CDR3 reads CASSLEANTDTQYF. CDR3 sequence (DNA): TGCGCCAGCAGCTTGGAGGCCAACACAGATACGCAGTATTTT.

The chain carries TRBV15 and TRBJ2-7; maybe TRBD1 (6 bases). The CDR3 has 15 residues. Trimming removed 0 bases from V and 6 bases from J, with 15 bases in between. Germline V gives CDR1 LNHNV, CDR2 YYDKDF (reference sequence). The CDR3 loop reads CATSRDRGVAAEQYV. The CDR3 region has the DNA TGTGCCACCAGCAGAGACAGGGGAGTGGCGGCCGAGCAGTACGTC.

The chain combines TRBV11-2 with TRBJ2-3; D assignment may be TRBD1 or TRBD2 (7 bases each). The CDR3 totals 12 residues. Trimming took off 5 bases at V and 7 bases at J, with 10 bases between the two ends. Germline V CDR1 and CDR2: SGHAT, FQNNGV. Here the CDR3 reads CASSQGGNTQYF. The CDR3 DNA reads TGTGCCAGCAGCCAGGGGGGGAATACGCAGTATTTT.

The rearrangement uses TRBV27 and TRBJ2-3, with D hard to call. V lost 3 bases and J 6 bases, leaving 7 bases between the germline ends. CDR1 MNHEY and CDR2 SMNVEV come from the germline V gene (reference sequence). The CDR3 totals 12 residues. The CDR3 loop reads CASSLGWDTQYF. CDR3 bases: TGTGCCAGCAGTTTGGGGTGGGATACGCAGTATTTT.

This rearrangement joins TRBV2 to TRBJ2-2, with D unresolved. CDR3 size: 14 residues. Germline loops: CDR1 SNHLY, CDR2 FYNNEI. V gave up 10 bases and J gave up 3 bases, with 15 bases separating them. In DNA form, the CDR3 reads TGTGCCACCTGCTACAGCCTTTACACCGGGGAGCTGTTTTTT. This sequence encodes CATCYSLYTGELFF.

This clone appeared a single time. The chain employs TRBV29-1 and TRBJ2-3, with D possibly TRBD1 on 5 matching bases. Germline V gives CDR1 SQVTM, CDR2 ANQGSEA. This CDR3 comprises 14 residues. Between the trimmed V and J ends, which lost 3 bases and 2 bases, there was a span of 12 bases. The CDR3 DNA reads as TGCAGCGTTGAGGGGCAGGCCTTCACAGATACGCAGTATTTT. The encoded protein is CSVEGQAFTDTQYF.